Listed below are T cell receptor beta chains from one sample, sequenced in a study of blood T cell repertoires in COVID-19. The protocol was immunoSEQ multiplex PCR, while the TCRdb copy is restricted to in-frame clones and leaves out a portion. The table includes 110,000 to 150,000 clones, over 70% detected once. Sequencing was performed on peripheral blood. All receptors derive from a woman aged 60-75 years with acute or convalescent COVID-19. Each CDR3 is given with its conserved first and last residue. D genes are given only for firm matches. Only part of the rows carry a size: once, few, many, or a class if the clone is expanded.

clone_size	v_call	d_call	j_call	cdr3_aa	cdr3_nt
.	TRBV7-6	TRBD1	TRBJ1-4	CASSTRSGQGLNEKLFF	TGTGCCAGCAGCACCCGGTCCGGACAGGGATTAAATGAAAAACTGTTTTTT
once	TRBV6-5	.	TRBJ1-5	CASSYKRTSQPQHF	TGTGCCAGCAGTTACAAGAGAACTAGTCAGCCCCAGCATTTT
.	TRBV11-2	TRBD1	TRBJ1-6	CASSVTGVVKPLHF	TGTGCCAGCAGCGTGACAGGGGTGGTGAAGCCCCTCCACTTT
few	TRBV28	TRBD2	TRBJ2-1	CASTEPGLFNEQFF	TGTGCCAGCACTGAACCGGGACTATTCAATGAGCAGTTCTTC
.	TRBV19	TRBD2	TRBJ2-7	CASSTTGLAERPYEQYF	TGTGCCAGTAGTACGACGGGACTAGCGGAGAGACCCTACGAGCAGTACTTC
few	TRBV5-6	TRBD1	TRBJ2-7	CASSSTGFSYEQYF	TGTGCCAGCAGCTCGACAGGGTTCAGCTACGAGCAGTACTTC
.	TRBV6-5	TRBD1	TRBJ1-6	CASRPDRGERSPLHF	TGTGCCAGCAGGCCGGACAGGGGGGAACGGTCACCCCTCCACTTT
.	TRBV5-1	.	TRBJ2-1	CASSLDGGRNEQFF	TGCGCCAGCAGCTTGGATGGCGGAAGAAATGAGCAGTTCTTC
once	TRBV5-6	.	TRBJ2-5	CASSLGWLVQETQYF	TGTGCCAGCAGCTTGGGATGGCTTGTTCAAGAGACCCAGTACTTC
.	TRBV6-5	.	TRBJ1-5	CASSPRHNSNQPQHF	TGTGCCAGCAGTCCGAGGCACAATAGCAATCAGCCCCAGCATTTT
.	TRBV5-4	TRBD2	TRBJ2-2	CASSSGTSSTGELFF	TGTGCCAGCAGTTCCGGGACTAGCAGCACCGGGGAGCTGTTTTTT
.	TRBV9	TRBD1	TRBJ2-6	CASSAWGTGTPGANVLTF	TGTGCCAGCAGCGCTTGGGGGACAGGGACCCCTGGGGCCAACGTCCTGACTTTC
.	TRBV30	.	TRBJ2-2	CAWSVRGQSNTGELFF	TGTGCCTGGAGTGTGAGAGGACAGTCGAACACCGGGGAGCTGTTTTTT
.	TRBV5-6	TRBD1	TRBJ1-3	CASSYGQGLGNTIYF	TGTGCCAGCAGCTACGGACAGGGTTTGGGAAACACCATATATTTT
.	TRBV18	TRBD1	TRBJ2-5	CASSTTGGVETQYF	TGTGCCAGCTCAACGACAGGGGGGGTAGAGACCCAGTACTTC